This T cell receptor (beta chain) was observed in a study of CD8 T cells in ankylosing spondylitis. This clonotype came up a few times. TCRdb processed the 5' RACE reads anew with MiXCR; each CDR3 protein has one entry. Here the sample spans about 240,000 distinct CDR3 sequences, 10% being singletons. The TCR was taken from a male donor with ankylosing spondylitis or in good health (not recorded which). What was sequenced was blood, either unsorted or a sorted T cell fraction (not recorded which).

Here the CDR3 DNA reads TGTGCCTGGAGTCGGCGGCGGGCAGGGGTAGGGGAAAAACTGTTTTTT. This translates into CAWSRRRAGVGEKLFF. The chain employs TRBV30 and TRBJ1-4; possibly TRBD1 for D (6 bases). The CDR3 runs to 16 residues. The V end lost 2 bases, the J end lost 8 bases, and 21 bases lay between the germline ends. Germline V lookup: CDR1 GTSNPN, CDR2 SVGIG (reference sequence).